Reported below is one TCR beta chain. The antigen it binds to is not known. No much larger clone is present one base from it, and per-base qualities are unavailable. This sample is drawn from a study of T cells after yellow fever vaccination (dated by TCRdb to between 2019 and 2020). For context, the study as a whole: The SMART-Seq v4 Ultra Low Input RNA kit was used to prepare libraries from fractions with low cell numbers. Bulk PBMC replicates and cell subsets were isolated from blood drawn at multiple timepoints before and after both primary and secondary immunization. Two healthy male donors, one aged 18 to 30 and one aged 30 to 40 years, made up the cohort. To track T-cell clones before and after primary and booster YFV17D yellow fever vaccination, bulk TCR alpha and beta repertoires were sequenced longitudinally.

According to the germline V gene (reference sequence), CDR1 reads DFQATT and CDR2 reads SNEGSKA. Spanning cysteine to phenylalanine, the CDR3 consists of 16 amino acids. The sequence is cut down to CDR3 DNA, 48 bases in frame from base 1. Here V drops 6 bases and J drops 5 bases, and the junction holds 13 bases not matched to any gene. TCRdb lists the instrument as Illumina NovaSeq 6000. TCR cDNA was synthesized by 5'RACE template switching, which introduced a universal primer site and unique molecular identifiers. cDNA synthesis was primed from both the TCR alpha and TCR beta constant segments. Library amplification used two PCR steps, and the second PCR step added sample barcodes and sequencing adapters. Libraries were sequenced on Illumina HiSeq 2500 (2x100 bp) or NovaSeq (2x150 bp). The paper's processing steps were these. Demultiplexing of reads and collapsing into UMI consensus sequences were performed with MIGEC, and V(D)J alignment was carried out with MiXCR. Clonotypes responding to the vaccine were identified with edgeR on replicate PBMC samples, with the criteria of FDR below 0.01 and a log2 fold change above 5 up to day 15. Each bulk clonotype received a CD4 or CD8 identity based on whether the sequenced CD4 or CD8 repertoire contained that clonotype at higher abundance. TCRdb itself trimmed the public reads at Q25 with fastp, ran MiXCR and retained productive beta chains. Every distinct CDR3 protein forms one entry, paired with its most common genes and DNA. It is TCRdb's table, rather than the study itself, that gives the V and J calls and clone size. For this sample there are some 320,000 distinct CDR3 sequences; 7.5% to 9.5% appear just once. About 3.5% of the sample comes from the top ten.

Study-wide conclusions, independent of this receptor: Because the study included only two donors, the extent to which the findings can be generalized is limited. The secondary T-cell response was found to be weaker but faster than the primary response, with a peak reached on day 5 rather than on day 15. A small share of clonotypes was detected in both CD4 and CD8 compartments, with the overlap likely arising from convergent recombination. Most clones expanded after primary vaccination (96% of CD4 and 70% to 90% of CD8) were re-detected after the booster, suggesting that broad memory maintenance occurred. FACS-sorted repertoires could contain abundant contaminating clonotypes from the bulk population, so computational filtering was required.

The treatment or condition label, as the study defines it: live attenuated yellow fever vaccine strain. A standard Ficoll-Paque protocol was used to isolate PBMCs from peripheral blood. Dynabeads CD4 and CD8 positive selection kits were used to isolate CD4 and CD8 T-cell fractions. RNA was extracted with TriZol from bulk PBMCs, CD4 and CD8 fractions, and dextramer-positive and dextramer-negative fractions. The V gene is TRBV20-1 and the J gene is TRBJ2-5; 12 junctional bases match TRBD2. The sample in question was CD4+ T cells sorted from PBMCs, obtained 5 days after the yellow fever booster vaccination. The receptor comes from a man between 18 and 35 years old who received the YFV17D yellow fever vaccine. Here is the DNA: TGCAGTGCCACCCCGACTAGCGGGGGCTGGGAGGAGACCCAGTACTTC. It specifies CSATPTSGGWEETQYF.